A single sample is the source of the 17 T cell receptor beta chains below, sequenced in a study of shared clonotypes between healthy human individuals. Using immunoSEQ multiplex PCR, the repertoire was profiled, and TCRdb retains in-frame clones only, with some absent. The sample includes about 1 million clones, approximately 72% seen only once; the top ten take approximately 1.5%. The material sequenced was memory CD4+ T cells sorted from blood. The subset: CD45RA-negative fraction. These receptors were taken from a man aged 18 to 29 in good health.

CDR3 in amino acids: CASSQELAGGTGELFF. The CDR3 DNA reads TGTGCCAGCAGCCAAGAACTAGCGGGAGGGACCGGGGAGCTGTTTTTT. The V call is TRBV14, the J call TRBJ2-2; 13 bases are a match to TRBD2. Unmatched junction bases numbered 0, after V lost 0 bases and J lost 5 bases. There are 16 residues in the CDR3. CDR1 and CDR2 from the germline V gene are SGHDN and FVKESK.

This clone was observed at least ten times. The V and J genes are TRBV11-1 and TRBJ2-1; TRBD2 matches 13 bases. Germline CDR1 SGHAT, CDR2 FQDESV (reference sequence). V dropped 5 bases and J dropped 4; count of bases not matched to a gene: 11. CDR3 length equals 18 residues. The chain's CDR3 is CASSTRTSGGMGYNEQFF. CDR3 bases: TGTGCCAGCAGCACCCGGACTAGCGGGGGTATGGGGTACAATGAGCAGTTCTTC. Supplemented by reference TRBV11-1 and TRBJ2-1, the full variable domain reads EAEVAQSPRYKITEKSQAVAFWCDPISGHATLYWYRQILGQGPELLVQFQDESVVDDSQLPKDRFSAERLKGVDSTLKIQPAELGDSAMYLCASSTRTSGGMGYNEQFFGPGTRLTVL.

The CDR3 here is CASSTGQGARFPDEKLFF. In nucleotides, the CDR3 is TGTGCCAGCAGCACGGGACAGGGGGCGAGGTTTCCGGATGAAAAACTGTTTTTT. V usage is TRBV7-8 and J usage is TRBJ1-4, with 12 bases matching TRBD1. Germline V CDR1 and CDR2: SGHVS, FQNEAQ. The CDR3 runs 18 residues. V lost 5 bases to trimming and J lost 6 bases; unmatched junction nucleotides: 13.

This clone appeared once. The chain recombines TRBV9 with TRBJ2-7; 9 bases map to TRBD2. J lost 0 bases, V lost 4 bases, and 5 bases had no gene match. This CDR3 has 15 amino acids. From germline, CDR1 is SGDLS and CDR2 YYNGEE. The CDR3 loop reads CASSPRTSDSYEQYF. CDR3 sequence (DNA): TGTGCCAGCAGCCCTCGGACTAGCGACTCCTACGAGCAGTACTTC.

CDR3 sequence: CATSRGGDGGLKTF. The CDR3 DNA follows: TGTGCCACCAGCAGGGGAGGAGACGGGGGCTTAAAGACCTTC. The rearrangement links TRBV15 to TRBJ1-2, with a tentative D call TRBD1 (6 bases). V was pared by 3 bases and J by 14 bases, with 22 bases between. Germline CDR1 reads LNHNV; CDR2 reads YYDKDF (reference sequence). The CDR3 is 14 amino acids.

The gene calls are TRBV9 and TRBJ2-5; a possible D gene is TRBD1 (6 bases). The tail of the sequence fits TRBJ2-7 better, so the J call may be wrong. Germline lookup yields CDR1 SGDLS and CDR2 YYNGEE. CDR3 size: 14 residues. Here the CDR3 DNA reads TGTGCCAGCAGCGTACAGGGGATATCCTACGAGCAGTACTTC. It translates to CASSVQGISYEQYF.

This chain joins TRBV21-1 and TRBJ2-7; the D segment call TRBD2 is taken from the table without a DNA check. TRBV21-1 has pseudogene status. The CDR3 consists of 13 residues. For the CDR3, the DNA is TGTGCCAGCAAGGATACTATTTCCTACGAGCAGTACTTC. This gives the protein CASKDTISYEQYF.

The V call is TRBV19, the J call TRBJ1-4, with D unresolved. The germline CDR1 and CDR2 sequences are LNHDA and SQIVND (reference sequence). The CDR3 sequence is 14 residues long. With 3 bases removed from V and 5 bases from J, the gap between germline ends came to 10 bases. The chain's CDR3 is CASSMGRMNEKLFF. The CDR3 DNA reads as TGTGCCAGTAGTATGGGCAGGATGAATGAAAAACTGTTTTTT. Using reference TRBV19 and TRBJ1-4 for the parts outside the CDR3, the full variable domain is DGGITQSPKYLFRKEGQNVTLSCEQNLNHDAMYWYRQDPGQGLRLIYYSQIVNDFQKGDIAEGYSVSREKKESFPLTVTSAQKNPTAFYLCASSMGRMNEKLFFGSGTQLSVL.

CDR3 nucleotide sequence: TGTGCCAGCTCACCTTTACCCCTTAATCTTGCGGGAGGTCAGGGGAATGAGCAGTTCTTC. It is translated as CASSPLPLNLAGGQGNEQFF. This chain links TRBV18 with TRBJ2-1, with TRBD2 identical over 8 bases. CDR3 length: 20 amino acids. Trimming took 3 bases from V and 7 from J; bases not matched to a gene: 23. CDR1 and CDR2 (germline): KGHSH, LQKENI.

CDR3 in DNA: TGCGCCAGCAGTCAATCCGCAAGCGATGAGCAGTTCTTC. Its protein product is CASSQSASDEQFF. The rearrangement joins TRBV23-1 to TRBJ2-1; D unresolved. TRBV23-1 is an ORF; its function is uncertain. V dropped 0 bases and J dropped 8 bases, with 8 bases sitting between them. The CDR3 loop spans 13 amino acids.

The chain uses TRBV30 and TRBJ1-3; maybe TRBD1 (5 bases). Trimming removed 3 bases at V and 3 bases at J, with 9 bases between. The CDR3 has 13 residues. Germline loops: CDR1 GTSNPN, CDR2 SVGIG (reference sequence). This CDR3 reads CAWSLTDGNTIYF. In nucleotides, the CDR3 is TGTGCCTGGAGCTTGACAGATGGAAACACCATATATTTT.

The chain employs TRBV27 and TRBJ2-3, with D possibly called TRBD1 or TRBD2 (5 bases each). The V gene lost 6 bases and the J gene lost 6 bases, with 19 bases spanning the gap. Germline V CDR1 and CDR2: MNHEY, SMNVEV (reference sequence). The CDR3 loop spans 15 amino acids. In DNA, the CDR3 is TGTGCCAGCAGGACTGGGGACCTAGAGGGGGATACGCAGTATTTT. It translates to CASRTGDLEGDTQYF.

Note on this clone: This sequence may be a read error, since a much larger clone differs from it by one base. The same CDR3 can be traced to other DNA sequences in this sample. The V call is TRBV7-9, the J call TRBJ2-7; D gene unclear. V was trimmed by 2 bases and J by 2 bases, leaving 4 bases between them. This CDR3 has 12 residues. Germline loops: CDR1 SEHNR, CDR2 FQNEAQ (reference sequence). The CDR3 sequence: CASSLTPYEQYF. DNA of the CDR3: TGTGCCAGCAGCTTAACCCCCTACGAGCAGTACTTC.

The chain joins TRBV5-1 to TRBJ2-7, with 13 nucleotides matching TRBD2. The germline V gene has CDR1 SGHRS and CDR2 YFSETQ. This CDR3 contains 16 residues. The V segment lost 2 bases and the J segment 3 bases; nucleotides outside the gene matches: 5. CDR3 sequence (DNA): TGCGCCAGCAGCTTTGGACTAGCGGGAGCCCTCTACGAGCAGTACTTC. Residues: CASSFGLAGALYEQYF. The whole variable domain, filled in from reference TRBV5-1 and TRBJ2-7, reads KAGVTQTPRYLIKTRGQQVTLSCSPISGHRSVSWYQQTPGQGLQFLFEYFSETQRNKGNFPGRFSGRQFSNSRSEMNVSTLELGDSALYLCASSFGLAGALYEQYFGPGTRLTVT.

The chain links TRBV5-1 to TRBJ2-3; maybe TRBD1 (6 bases). Germline assignment: CDR1 SGHRS and CDR2 YFSETQ. There are 13 residues in the CDR3. Trimming pared 3 bases from V and 5 bases from J, leaving 10 bases between. DNA of the CDR3: TGCGCCAGCAGCTCGGACAGATTAGATACGCAGTATTTT. Translating gives CASSSDRLDTQYF. Drawing the rest from reference TRBV5-1 and TRBJ2-3, the complete variable domain is KAGVTQTPRYLIKTRGQQVTLSCSPISGHRSVSWYQQTPGQGLQFLFEYFSETQRNKGNFPGRFSGRQFSNSRSEMNVSTLELGDSALYLCASSSDRLDTQYFGPGTRLTVL.

V is TRBV6-1 and J is TRBJ1-5; no firm D call. V lost 7 bases, J lost 6 bases, and 10 bases lay in between. There are 12 residues in the CDR3. The germline gives CDR1 MNHNS, CDR2 SASEGT. The CDR3 sequence: CASIAWGQPQHF. DNA of the CDR3: TGTGCCAGCATTGCGTGGGGTCAGCCCCAGCATTTT.

CDR3 protein: CASISGLAGGPYNEQFF. CDR3 nucleotide sequence: TGTGCCAGCATCTCAGGACTAGCGGGGGGGCCCTACAATGAGCAGTTCTTC. This sequence joins TRBV2 and TRBJ2-1; 15 bases are a match to TRBD2. The CDR3 consists of 17 residues. V shed 7 bases and J 2 bases; nucleotides not matched to a gene: 6. Germline V gene lookup returns CDR1 SNHLY and CDR2 FYNNEI.